This TCR beta chain was recorded in a study of tissue T cells after allogeneic stem cell transplantation. Overall study findings and caveats: Anatomically similar tissues had similar TCR repertoires within each patient.

Only a few counts were recorded for this clone. Its antigen is not identified. Genes and germline are mouse. The read falls 1 residue short of the CDR3 end, and the missing part is taken from the germline J gene. The V end lost 1 base, the J end lost 3 bases, and 4 bases lay between the germline ends. This CDR3 spans 12 amino acids. The germline V gene has CDR1 LGHNA and CDR2 YNLKQL (reference sequence). Generated by immunoSEQ multiplex PCR, the TCRdb table keeps only in-frame clones and is missing some. The sample holds several thousand clones; roughly 30% are singletons and the top ten take around 6.5%. As for time point: mouse harvest day 14 after allogeneic transplant. Tail vein injection delivered 10^7 T-cell-depleted bone marrow cells and 10^6 splenic CD5+ T cells.

This TCR derives from a female BALB/c mouse given C57BL/6 T cells with graft-versus-host disease after an allogeneic hematopoietic cell transplant. The sequencing input was skin. The chain recombines TRBV5 with TRBJ2-7; no reliable D call. The part of the CDR3 DNA that was read is TGTGCCAGCAGCCAAGGAAACTATGAACAGTAC. This sequence encodes CASSQGNYEQY. The CDR3 in full is CASSQGNYEQYF.